This paragraph covers one T cell receptor beta chain sequence. The antigen is not known. This record belongs to a study of T cell responses to AZD1222 COVID-19 vaccine. Study-level findings and limits: Once two AZD1222 doses were given, Spike-specific TCR breadth and depth went up. Among the donors, most were white British and more were female, and clonal diversity was possibly underestimated. Mapped onto spike, vaccine-associated CD4 TCRs spanned it and were dominant at 160-218 and 743-854. Baseline serostatus was positive in only five to seven AZD1222 recipients.

The CDR3 is 14 amino acids. CDR1 SGHAT and CDR2 FQDESV come from the germline V gene (reference sequence). V shed 3 bases and J shed 8 bases, with 16 bases lying between them. Libraries were prepared by immunoSEQ multiplex PCR; TCRdb keeps only in-frame clonotypes and omits some of them. The sample includes 90,000 to 120,000 clones, about 89% seen only once; the top ten take 2.5% to 3.5%. This chain uses TRBV11-1 with TRBJ1-2; D possibly corresponds to TRBD1 (6 bases). The origin of this receptor is an adult who received the MenACWY meningococcal vaccine as a control. Material: peripheral blood, obtained 28 days after the second dose of the MenACWY control vaccine. The CDR3 loop is CASSLGRGVGGYTF. For the CDR3, the DNA is TGTGCCAGCAGCTTGGGCAGGGGAGTTGGAGGCTACACCTTC.